These 28 T cell receptor beta chains originate from one sample sequenced in a study of blood T cells in healthy people across ages. A sample-barcoded 5' primer and a J-beta primer mix were used in a second PCR of about 7 to 12 cycles. TCRdb reanalysed the 5' RACE reads using MiXCR and keeps one entry per CDR3 protein. The sample has some 1.5 million distinct CDR3 sequences, 28% seen once. Input material: blood. The receptors derive from a woman aged 25 to 39 in good health.

The CDR3 loop reads CASSLMKGNYGYTF. In DNA form, the CDR3 reads TGTGCCAGCAGCTTAATGAAGGGAAACTATGGCTACACCTTC. The chain joins TRBV7-2 to TRBJ1-2; D remains ambiguous. CDR1 and CDR2 (germline): SGHTA, FQGNSA. This CDR3 has 14 amino acids. Trimming removed 2 bases at V and 2 bases at J, with 9 bases between.

This clonotype came up a few times. The genes are TRBV12-3 or TRBV12-4 and TRBJ2-7, with D perhaps matching TRBD2 (6 bases). The CDR3 covers 14 residues. The germline V and J ends were trimmed by 6 bases and 1 base, with 13 bases remaining between them. CDR3 in amino acids: CASRKGLKSYEQYF. The CDR3 nucleotides read TGTGCCAGCAGGAAGGGACTTAAATCCTACGAGCAGTACTTC.

This clonotype has more than one count but fewer than ten. The chain links TRBV20-1 to TRBJ2-2; 9 bases line up with TRBD1. Germline loops: CDR1 DFQATT, CDR2 SNEGSKA (reference sequence). The CDR3 has 17 amino acids. Germline trimming cut 1 base from V and 7 bases from J; bases unmatched to any gene: 13. The CDR3 here is CSARAVASQGAGGELFF. The CDR3 nucleotides are TGCAGTGCTAGAGCCGTAGCATCACAGGGGGCGGGCGGGGAGCTGTTTTTT.

This clonotype was seen only once. The chain uses TRBV2 and TRBJ2-5, with a tentative D call TRBD2 (7 bases). This CDR3 comprises 14 residues. Trimming took off 3 bases at V and 5 bases at J, with 13 bases between the two ends. Germline V lookup: CDR1 SNHLY, CDR2 FYNNEI. CDR3 sequence reads: CASSEGGALETQYF. In DNA, the CDR3 is TGTGCCAGCAGTGAGGGGGGGGCCCTGGAGACCCAGTACTTC.

This clonotype was seen more than once but under ten times. The V gene is TRBV20-1, the J gene TRBJ2-3, with D possibly matching TRBD2 (5 bases). Germline loops: CDR1 DFQATT, CDR2 SNEGSKA (reference sequence). The CDR3 is made up of 15 amino acids. V lost 1 base to trimming and J lost 1 base, with 12 bases between them. The CDR3 sequence is CSARVASGRTDTQYF. The CDR3 nucleotides read TGCAGTGCTAGAGTAGCGAGTGGACGCACAGATACGCAGTATTTT.

For this clonotype: A much larger clone sits a single nucleotide away, making a read error possible. The chain recombines TRBV2 with TRBJ1-1, with D possibly matching TRBD1 (5 bases). CDR3 size: 12 residues. Germline V gene sequence: CDR1 SNHLY, CDR2 FYNNEI. The chain's CDR3 is CASTGENAEAFF. The CDR3 nucleotides read TGTGCCAGCACGGGGGAGAACGCTGAAGCTTTCTTT.

This clonotype was observed many times. V is TRBV4-2 and J is TRBJ2-1; a weak D match, TRBD1 (5 bases). The CDR3 extends over 17 amino acids. V was clipped by 1 base and J by 5 bases, with 18 bases between them. CDR1 LGHNA and CDR2 YNFKEQ come from the germline V gene. CDR3 sequence: CASSQVSAGHMDNEQFF. The CDR3 DNA is TGTGCCAGCAGCCAAGTGTCCGCAGGGCACATGGACAATGAGCAGTTCTTC.

J is TRBJ2-3 and V is TRBV5-5; 7 positions agree with TRBD2. J was trimmed by 3 bases and V by 4 bases; bases with no gene match: 11. This CDR3 contains 16 residues. Germline lookup yields CDR1 SGHKS and CDR2 YYEKEE (reference sequence). The CDR3 nucleotides read TGTGCCAGCAGCCCGTATTGGGGGGGAACTACAGATACGCAGTATTTT. Amino acid sequence: CASSPYWGGTTDTQYF.

This clonotype was detected a few times. V usage is TRBV25-1 and J usage is TRBJ1-5; D is possibly TRBD1 (6 bases). Germline V gene sequence: CDR1 MGHDK, CDR2 SYGVNS. The CDR3 consists of 15 residues. The V gene lost 8 bases and the J gene lost 6 bases, with 20 bases spanning the gap. CDR3 bases: TGTGCCAGCCCGAGGCAGCCTACAGGGTGTCAGCCCCAGCATTTT. Translation gives CASPRQPTGCQPQHF. The full variable domain, with the rest looked up from reference TRBV25-1 and TRBJ1-5, is EADIYQTPRYLVIGTGKKITLECSQTMGHDKMYWYQQDPGMELHLIHYSYGVNSTEKGDLSSESTVSRIRTEHFPLTLESARPSHTSQYLCASPRQPTGCQPQHFGDGTRLSIL.

The CDR3: CSVRPGQGAYGYTF. The CDR3 DNA reads TGCAGTGTCCGCCCGGGACAGGGAGCATACGGCTACACCTTC. This chain joins TRBV20-1 and TRBJ1-2; TRBD1 agrees at 9 bases. V gave up 7 bases and J gave up 8 bases; unmatched junction bases: 14. The CDR3 consists of 14 residues. CDR1 and CDR2 (germline): DFQATT, SNEGSKA (reference sequence).

This clonotype was counted many times. The rearrangement uses TRBV7-9 and TRBJ2-1; the match to TRBD2 covers 7 bases. Per the germline V gene, CDR1 is SEHNR and CDR2 is FQNEAQ (reference sequence). This CDR3 contains 15 residues. The V and J ends lost 5 bases and 2 bases, in that order; junction bases with no gene match: 6. The chain's CDR3 is CASSLRAGTYNEQFF. CDR3 nucleotide sequence: TGTGCCAGCAGCCTCCGAGCGGGAACCTACAATGAGCAGTTCTTC.

This clonotype has ten or more counts. The chain couples TRBV6-5 to TRBJ2-7, with a weak D call TRBD2 (6 bases). This CDR3 comprises 15 residues. Germline V CDR1 and CDR2: MNHEY, SVGAGI. V was shortened by 4 bases and J by 3 bases, with 16 bases between the two germline ends. The CDR3 protein is CASSSSGLRHYEQYF. In DNA form, the CDR3 reads TGTGCCAGCAGTTCCTCGGGACTGCGGCACTACGAGCAGTACTTC.

This rearrangement joins TRBV12-3 or TRBV12-4 to TRBJ2-2; TRBD1 matches 7 bases. The CDR3 consists of 16 residues. Losses at the gene ends were 7 bases for V and 5 bases for J; bases not matched to a gene: 13. CDR3 in amino acids: CASKPALGQRTGELFF. The CDR3 DNA reads TGTGCCAGCAAACCCGCTCTGGGACAGAGGACCGGGGAGCTGTTTTTT.

Only a few counts were recorded for this clonotype. This chain connects TRBV5-5 to TRBJ2-7; 9 bases are a match to TRBD1. Per germline, CDR1 SGHKS and CDR2 YYEKEE (reference sequence). The V gene end was trimmed by 5 bases and the J gene end by 4 bases; junction bases not matched to a gene: 7. The CDR3 covers 14 residues. Here the CDR3 reads CASRMGQGIYEQYF. CDR3 in DNA: TGTGCCAGCAGGATGGGACAGGGTATTTACGAGCAGTACTTC. The variable domain in full, with the rest retrieved from reference TRBV5-5 and TRBJ2-7, is DAGVTQSPTHLIKTRGQQVTLRCSPISGHKSVSWYQQVLGQGPQFIFQYYEKEERGRGNFPDRFSARQFPNYSSELNVNALLLGDSALYLCASRMGQGIYEQYFGPGTRLTVT.

The chain has TRBV28 and TRBJ1-3; D perhaps matches TRBD1 (6 bases). V lost 4 bases, J lost 2 bases, and 12 bases lay in between. Looked up from germline, CDR1 is MDHEN and CDR2 is SYDVKM. The CDR3 is made up of 15 amino acids. This chain's CDR3 is CASSSRGRAGNTIYF. DNA of the CDR3: TGTGCCAGCAGTTCCAGGGGTCGGGCTGGAAACACCATATATTTT. The full variable domain, completed using reference TRBV28 and TRBJ1-3, is DVKVTQSSRYLVKRTGEKVFLECVQDMDHENMFWYRQDPGLGLRLIYFSYDVKMKEKGDIPEGYSVSREKKERFSLILESASTNQTSMYLCASSSRGRAGNTIYFGEGSWLTVV.

To note about this clonotype: Given a much more abundant clone one base away, this may be a read error. The CDR3 end shows no conserved phenylalanine or tryptophan, and so a read error is likely. V and J are TRBV10-3 and TRBJ1-1; 7 bases fit TRBD1. This CDR3 contains 15 residues. V lost 3 bases, J lost 7 bases, and 11 bases stayed unmatched. Germline CDR1 and CDR2: ENHRY and SYGVKD. The DNA for the CDR3 is TGTGCCATCAGTGATCGGGACAGCCGGATAGTTGAAGCTTTCTGT. Protein sequence: CAISDRDSRIVEAFC.

CDR3 region: CASSQVWKDTYGYTF. The CDR3 DNA sequence: TGTGCCAGCAGCCAAGTTTGGAAGGACACCTATGGCTACACCTTC. The chain combines TRBV3-1 with TRBJ1-2; D is perhaps TRBD1 (5 bases). The germline V and J ends were trimmed by 1 base and 4 bases, with 13 bases remaining between them. The V gene's germline CDR1 is LGHDT and CDR2 YNNKEL (reference sequence). The length of the CDR3 is 15 residues.

The table lists this clonotype with a few counts. The V gene is TRBV7-9, the J gene TRBJ2-4; TRBD1 agrees at 7 bases. The DNA end favors TRBJ2-5, so the J call may be wrong. This CDR3 region has 16 residues. CDR1 SEHNR and CDR2 FQNEAQ come from the germline V gene (reference sequence). CDR3: CASGTRTGRVGETQYF. CDR3 sequence (DNA): TGTGCCAGCGGCACGCGGACAGGCCGCGTAGGGGAGACCCAGTACTTC.

This clonotype was found a few times. The V call is TRBV4-1, the J call TRBJ2-7; perhaps TRBD1 as D (6 bases). CDR1 and CDR2 (germline): MGHRA, YSYEKL. The CDR3 is made up of 16 amino acids. With 1 base removed from V and 3 bases from J, the gap between germline ends came to 16 bases. This CDR3 reads CASSQAGQWGDYEQYF. The CDR3 bases are TGCGCCAGCAGCCAAGCCGGACAGTGGGGCGACTACGAGCAGTACTTC.

Here the CDR3 reads CSARSSGGPADTQYF. CDR3 bases: TGCAGTGCTAGGTCAAGCGGGGGGCCCGCAGATACGCAGTATTTT. The chain links TRBV20-1 to TRBJ2-3, with 9 nucleotides matching TRBD2. V lost 3 bases to trimming and J lost 4 bases; unmatched junction nucleotides: 8. Per germline, CDR1 DFQATT and CDR2 SNEGSKA (reference sequence). The CDR3 runs 15 residues.

The sample holds many counts of this clonotype. This CDR3 is CSARDLPGNYGYTF. The CDR3 nucleotides read TGCAGTGCTAGAGATCTCCCGGGGAACTATGGCTACACCTTC. The chain carries TRBV20-1 and TRBJ1-2, with unresolved D. The CDR3 totals 14 residues. V shed 0 bases and J shed 2 bases, with 10 bases lying between them. Germline CDR1 and CDR2: DFQATT and SNEGSKA (reference sequence).

This clonotype showed up just a few times. The chain joins TRBV7-2 to TRBJ2-7; D call uncertain. The CDR3 covers 15 residues. Trimming shortened V by 4 bases and J by 0 bases, and 13 bases separated the two germline ends. Germline assignment: CDR1 SGHTA and CDR2 FQGNSA. The CDR3 reads CASSSHGLGSYEQYF. CDR3 coding DNA: TGTGCCAGCAGCTCCCACGGGTTGGGCTCCTACGAGCAGTACTTC.

The V and J genes are TRBV7-9 and TRBJ2-2; TRBD2 is a possible D gene (6 bases). CDR3 length equals 11 residues. Germline V lookup: CDR1 SEHNR, CDR2 FQNEAQ (reference sequence). V lost 5 bases, J lost 8 bases, and 6 bases lay in between. The CDR3 nucleotides read TGTGCCAGCAGCGGAGGGGGGGAGCTGTTTTTT. This gives the protein CASSGGGELFF. The full variable domain, completed using reference TRBV7-9 and TRBJ2-2, is DTGVSQNPRHKITKRGQNVTFRCDPISEHNRLYWYRQTLGQGPEFLTYFQNEAQLEKSRLLSDRFSAERPKGSFSTLEIQRTEQGDSAMYLCASSGGGELFFGEGSRLTVL.

This clonotype was counted only a few times. The CDR3 spells CSAEDTYGYTF. The DNA of the CDR3 is TGCAGTGCGGAGGACACCTATGGCTACACCTTC. The V and J genes are TRBV20-1 and TRBJ1-2, with D tentatively TRBD1 (5 bases). The germline V gene has CDR1 DFQATT and CDR2 SNEGSKA (reference sequence). Trimming took off 6 bases at V and 4 bases at J, with 9 bases between the two ends. CDR3 length: 11 residues.

The CDR3 sequence: CASSFKGRSYTEAFF. The CDR3, as DNA: TGTGCCAGCAGTTTTAAGGGACGGTCGTACACTGAAGCTTTCTTT. The chain links TRBV28 to TRBJ1-1; D perhaps matches TRBD1 (5 bases). CDR1 is MDHEN, CDR2 SYDVKM, per germline. The CDR3 totals 15 residues. Trimming took off 3 bases at V and 3 bases at J, with 14 bases between the two ends.

Concerning this clonotype: This may be a read error: a much more frequent sequence differs by one nucleotide. The chain is built from TRBV10-3 and TRBJ2-7; the match to TRBD1 covers 7 bases. V lost 2 bases, J lost 6 bases, and 7 bases stayed unmatched. The CDR3 runs 14 residues. Germline CDR1 reads ENHRY; CDR2 reads SYGVKD. The CDR3: CAISEGNRGTEQYF. In nucleotides, the CDR3 is TGTGCCATCAGTGAGGGTAACAGGGGAACCGAGCAGTACTTC.

V usage is TRBV30 and J usage is TRBJ2-7, with 7 bases identical to TRBD2. The junction had 18 bases not matched to a gene; V was cut back by 5 bases and J by 5 bases. Germline V gives CDR1 GTSNPN, CDR2 SVGIG (reference sequence). CDR3 size: 16 residues. Written as DNA, the CDR3 is TGTGCCTGGGGACTAGGGGCGGAACCCCTATTCCACGAGCAGTACTTC. As protein: CAWGLGAEPLFHEQYF.

The rearrangement joins TRBV4-1 to TRBJ2-3; a possible D gene is TRBD2 (6 bases). The germline V and J ends were trimmed by 0 bases and 5 bases, with 18 bases remaining between them. The CDR3 contains 17 residues. CDR1 MGHRA and CDR2 YSYEKL come from the germline V gene. The CDR3 DNA sequence: TGCGCCAGCAGCCAAGAGAACGGGAGTCCTTTTGGAGATACGCAGTATTTT. The encoded protein is CASSQENGSPFGDTQYF.